This is a list of T cell receptor beta chains from one sample in a study of blood T cell repertoires in COVID-19. Assay used: immunoSEQ multiplex PCR; TCRdb lists only in-frame clones, some missing. The top ten clones hold under 3% of a sample with over 250,000 clones, about nine tenths of them seen once. The material sequenced was PBMCs or T cells enriched from blood (not recorded which). Source of these receptors: a woman in her late teens or twenties who had recovered from COVID-19. Each CDR3 is given with its conserved first and last residue. The order of the fields is clone size, J gene, V gene, D gene, CDR3 protein, CDR3 DNA. A D gene is named only where the DNA matches it firmly. Rows may omit the clone size; those that give it use once, few, many or a size class.

>-|TRBJ2-7|TRBV7-2|TRBD2
CASSSTSGDYEQYF
TGTGCCAGCAGCTCGACTAGCGGGGACTACGAGCAGTACTTC
>-|TRBJ2-7|TRBV2|-
CASTPNYEQYF
TGTGCCAGCACCCCTAACTACGAGCAGTACTTC
>-|TRBJ1-1|TRBV6-5|-
CASIGGVDTEAFF
TGTGCCAGCATCGGGGGAGTGGACACTGAAGCTTTCTTT
>-|TRBJ1-3|TRBV9|-
CASSVDDSPGSGNTIYF
TGTGCCAGCAGCGTAGATGACAGCCCTGGATCTGGAAACACCATATATTTT
>-|TRBJ2-1|TRBV7-2|-
CASSLSGGPRSYNEQFF
TGTGCCAGCAGCTTATCCGGCGGCCCCCGGTCCTACAATGAGCAGTTCTTC
>-|TRBJ2-5|TRBV2|TRBD2
CASSQGAGGQETQYF
TGTGCCAGCAGTCAGGGAGCGGGGGGCCAAGAGACCCAGTACTTC
>-|TRBJ2-1|TRBV19|-
CASRLVGFEGNEQFF
TGTGCCAGTAGACTGGTCGGGTTTGAGGGCAATGAGCAGTTCTTC
>-|TRBJ2-4|TRBV4-1|TRBD2
CASSQPNSGSGNIQYF
TGCGCCAGCAGCCAACCAAATAGCGGGAGTGGAAACATTCAGTACTTC
>-|TRBJ2-1|TRBV15|-
CATSRGTLSNEQFF
TGTGCCACCAGCAGAGGTACATTAAGCAATGAGCAGTTCTTC
>-|TRBJ1-2|TRBV19|-
CASSSTVWGYTF
TGTGCCAGTAGTAGTACGGTGTGGGGCTACACCTTC
>-|TRBJ1-2|TRBV29-1|TRBD1
CSVVTGGASWGYTF
TGCAGCGTGGTGACAGGGGGTGCCTCATGGGGCTACACCTTC
>-|TRBJ1-1|TRBV12-3/TRBV12-4|-
CASCRTEGTEAFF
TGTGCCAGCTGCCGAACCGAGGGCACTGAAGCTTTCTTT
>-|TRBJ2-1|TRBV20-1|TRBD1
CSETGGNEQFF
TGCAGTGAGACAGGGGGCAATGAGCAGTTCTTC
>once|TRBJ2-7|TRBV14|-
CASSQVRGSGGEQYF
TGTGCCAGCAGCCAAGTCCGGGGTTCCGGAGGCGAGCAGTACTTC
>-|TRBJ2-4|TRBV3-1/TRBV3-2|-
CASSQDSLVGNIQYF
TGTGCCAGCAGCCAAGATAGCCTAGTTGGAAACATTCAGTACTTC
>-|TRBJ2-2|TRBV19|TRBD1
CASSRDSSSIGELFF
TGTGCCAGTAGCAGGGACAGCTCATCGATCGGGGAGCTGTTTTTT
>-|TRBJ1-2|TRBV6-5|TRBD1
CASSYSATGGYGYTF
TGTGCCAGCAGTTACTCGGCTACAGGGGGCTATGGCTACACCTTC
>-|TRBJ2-2|TRBV29-1|-
CSVVSLGGSGELFF
TGCAGCGTTGTTTCTTTGGGGGGTTCTGGGGAGCTGTTTTTT
>-|TRBJ1-1|TRBV29-1|TRBD1
CSVPTPGTANTEAFF
TGCAGCGTTCCCACACCCGGGACAGCGAACACTGAAGCTTTCTTT
>-|TRBJ1-1|TRBV18|-
CASSPRPQAKNTEAFF
TGTGCCAGCTCACCACGACCTCAGGCGAAGAACACTGAAGCTTTCTTT
>-|TRBJ2-3|TRBV2|TRBD2
CASTLGLAGGLDTQYF
TGTGCCAGCACCTTGGGACTAGCGGGGGGGTTAGATACGCAGTATTTT
>-|TRBJ2-7|TRBV30|TRBD1
CAWSRDRPYEQYF
TGTGCCTGGAGCCGGGACAGACCCTACGAGCAGTACTTC
>once|TRBJ2-2|TRBV2|TRBD1
CATTGQANGELFF
TGTGCCACAACAGGACAGGCTAACGGGGAGCTGTTTTTT
>-|TRBJ1-1|TRBV27|-
CASSLAGFTEAFF
TGTGCCAGCAGTTTAGCGGGTTTCACTGAAGCTTTCTTT
>-|TRBJ2-1|TRBV29-1|-
CSVRSSGNEQFF
TGCAGCGTTCGGAGTAGCGGCAATGAGCAGTTCTTC
>-|TRBJ2-1|TRBV5-4|-
CASSSQQLRRGLNEQFF
TGTGCCAGCAGCTCCCAGCAACTCCGCAGGGGTCTCAATGAGCAGTTCTTC
>-|TRBJ1-6|TRBV5-1|-
CASSSQGHNSPLHF
TGCGCCAGCAGCTCACAGGGACATAATTCACCCCTCCACTTT
>-|TRBJ1-1|TRBV4-3|TRBD1
CASSRTGATEAFF
TGCGCCAGCAGCCGAACAGGGGCCACTGAAGCTTTCTTT
>-|TRBJ2-3|TRBV20-1|TRBD2
CSASSGNWGTDTQYF
TGCAGTGCTAGTAGCGGGAACTGGGGCACAGATACGCAGTATTTT
>-|TRBJ1-6|TRBV5-1|-
CASSMAGVESPLHF
TGCGCCAGCAGCATGGCGGGGGTTGAGTCACCCCTCCACTTT
>-|TRBJ1-5|TRBV28|TRBD1
CASGYVTGKKQPQHF
TGTGCCAGCGGATACGTGACAGGGAAAAAGCAGCCCCAGCATTTT
>once|TRBJ2-3|TRBV28|TRBD2
CASSSPLAEGPGTDTQYF
TGTGCCAGCAGTTCCCCGCTAGCGGAGGGACCCGGCACAGATACGCAGTATTTT
>-|TRBJ1-1|TRBV19|TRBD1
CASSQRDRGGEPKAFF
TGTGCCAGTAGTCAACGGGACAGGGGAGGGGAACCCAAAGCTTTCTTT
>-|TRBJ2-1|TRBV7-2|-
CASSLSEEQFF
TGTGCCAGCAGCTTATCAGAAGAGCAGTTCTTC
>-|TRBJ1-6|TRBV4-2|-
CASSPPDNSPLHF
TGTGCCAGCAGCCCCCCAGATAATTCACCCCTCCACTTT
>-|TRBJ2-1|TRBV7-9|TRBD2
CASSSTSGRDNEQFF
TGTGCCAGCAGCTCGACTAGCGGGAGGGACAATGAGCAGTTCTTC